Below, one T cell receptor (beta chain) is given with its context. Its antigen remains unknown. Each patient relapsed following autologous stem cell transplantation, and prior brentuximab vedotin exposure differed. Magnetic depletion of unwanted cells isolated CD4+ T cells from thawed PBMCs. The sample is drawn from a study of PD-1 blockade in classical Hodgkin lymphoma. Study-wide findings and caveats: Underlying causes for the observed repertoire differences were not defined, possibly disease activity or prior therapy. Reports indicated that newly diagnosed patients had lower baseline TCR diversity than healthy donors did. Baseline diversity in complete responders resembled that of newly diagnosed patients. CD4+ but not CD8+ TCR diversity rose significantly by C4D1.

The CDR3 runs 15 residues. Germline V gene sequence: CDR1 LNHDA, CDR2 SQIVND (reference sequence). V dropped 5 bases and J dropped 6; count of bases not matched to a gene: 7. Profiled with immunoSEQ multiplex PCR; TCRdb holds only in-frame clones, not every one. The table has roughly 31,000 clones, approximately 85% seen once. This material consisted of CD4+ T cells from blood, taken at baseline. The clonotype originates from a human donor with classical Hodgkin lymphoma. J is TRBJ1-5 and V is TRBV19, with 10 bases aligning to TRBD1. CDR3 amino acids: CASSPGQGTAQPQHF. The CDR3 DNA sequence: TGTGCCAGTAGTCCGGGACAGGGGACGGCTCAGCCCCAGCATTTT.